This T cell receptor (beta chain) was profiled in a study of OX40 agonist ivuxolimab in advanced cancers. Across the study: Patients were infused with ivuxolimab every 2 weeks at 0.01 to 10 mg/kg. Enrollees could have had prior anti-PD-1, anti-PD-L1 or anti-CTLA-4 therapy, which approximately 40% had received.

Sequencing used immunoSEQ multiplex PCR; TCRdb keeps in-frame clones, though not all of them. The sample carries about 46,000 clones, under 90% recorded once. Blood was sampled at baseline, cycle 4 day 1, and cycle 7 day 1. Only one count was recorded for this clone. One end of the junction varies from germline; a read error may be responsible. Within the sample, other DNA sequences also encode this same CDR3. Germline V gives CDR1 SGHDT, CDR2 YYEEEE. The CDR3 is made up of 14 amino acids. This chain connects TRBV5-6 to TRBJ2-3; no clear D. The sample was CD4+ or CD8+ T cells sorted from blood, taken in a trial of the OX40 agonist ivuxolimab. This receptor was identified in an adult with an advanced solid tumor such as melanoma, head and neck, liver or kidney cancer. The CDR3 here is CASSLPSKADTQYF. CDR3 in DNA: TGCGCCAGCAGCTTGCCCTCTAAGGCTGATACGCAGTATTTT.